These 6 T cell receptor beta chains came from one sample sequenced in a study of T cell repertoires in cytomegalovirus infection. These TCRs are of unknown antigen specificity. TCRdb reprocessed the reads via MiXCR and lists one record per CDR3 protein. This sample has 650,000 to 900,000 distinct CDR3 sequences, with about 31% found just once. Sequences were derived from cultured CD8+ T cells from PBMCs, sampled from culture after CMV antigen stimulation. These receptors were collected from a human donor in good health (CMV status not recorded). Some clones in this sample may be carry-over from other donors' samples.

This clonotype was counted at least ten times. The chain joins TRBV7-8 to TRBJ2-1; TRBD2 matches 12 bases. Germline trimming cut 5 bases from V and 7 bases from J; bases unmatched to any gene: 6. The CDR3 sequence is 15 residues long. CDR1 is SGHVS, CDR2 FQNEAQ, per germline. CDR3 amino acids: CASSPSGGAGNEQFF. CDR3 in DNA: TGTGCCAGCAGCCCTAGCGGGGGGGCTGGGAATGAGCAGTTCTTC.

This clonotype turned up a few times. This rearrangement joins TRBV7-3 to TRBJ2-3, with unresolved D. V lost 0 bases to trimming and J lost 3 bases, with 19 bases between them. The germline CDR1 and CDR2 sequences are SGHTA and FQGTGA. The CDR3 is 18 amino acids. This CDR3 is CASSLTYLGSRPTDTQYF. The CDR3 bases are TGTGCCAGCAGCTTAACTTATTTGGGCTCCCGGCCAACAGATACGCAGTATTTT. Full variable domain (missing parts from reference TRBV7-3 and TRBJ2-3): GAGVSQTPSNKVTEKGKYVELRCDPISGHTALYWYRQSLGQGPEFLIYFQGTGAADDSGLPNDRFFAVRPEGSVSTLKIQRTERGDSAVYLCASSLTYLGSRPTDTQYFGPGTRLTVL.

V and J are TRBV12-3 or TRBV12-4 and TRBJ1-5; D is possibly TRBD1 (6 bases). The CDR3 consists of 13 residues. V was pared by 3 bases and J by 9 bases, with 12 bases between. Here the CDR3 reads CASSLKGGGPQHF. Written as DNA, the CDR3 is TGTGCCAGCAGTTTGAAGGGGGGAGGGCCCCAGCATTTT.

The J gene is TRBJ1-4, the V gene TRBV27, with TRBD1 as a possible D gene (6 bases). Germline assignment: CDR1 MNHEY and CDR2 SMNVEV (reference sequence). V lost 6 bases and J 4 bases, leaving 15 bases between the germline ends. The CDR3 contains 15 residues. This CDR3 is CASSPGDGVNEKLFF. CDR3 nucleotides: TGTGCCAGCAGCCCAGGGGACGGAGTTAATGAAAAACTGTTTTTT.

J is TRBJ2-1 and V is TRBV7-8; 10 nucleotides line up with TRBD1. In germline, CDR1 is SGHVS, CDR2 FQNEAQ. Trimming at V came to 5 bases and at J to 3 bases, leaving 4 bases not matched to a gene. This CDR3 has 15 residues. The CDR3, as DNA: TGTGCCAGCAGCATGGGACAGGGGATCTACAATGAGCAGTTCTTC. It encodes CASSMGQGIYNEQFF. Using reference TRBV7-8 and TRBJ2-1 for the parts outside the CDR3, the full variable domain is GAGVSQSPRYKVAKRGQDVALRCDPISGHVSLFWYQQALGQGPEFLTYFQNEAQLDKSGLPSDRFFAERPEGSVSTLKIQRTQQEDSAVYLCASSMGQGIYNEQFFGPGTRLTVL.

This clonotype turned up a few times. The chain has TRBV7-2 and TRBJ2-3; TRBD1 aligns across 7 bases. CDR1 and CDR2 from the germline V gene are SGHTA and FQGNSA. The V and J ends lost 2 bases and 3 bases, in that order; junction bases with no gene match: 5. The CDR3 runs to 15 residues. The CDR3, as DNA: TGTGCCAGCAGCTTAAGACAGGGTGTGACAGATACGCAGTATTTT. It codes for CASSLRQGVTDTQYF.